These 22 T cell receptor beta chains were all obtained from the same sample, sequenced in a study of post-analysis software for immune sequencing data. Whole-study results and caveats: Elevated frequency relative to controls characterized a handful of TRBV segments in patients, TRBV5-6, TRBV5-1 and TRBV20-1 among them.

The TCR beta cDNA libraries carried unique molecular identifiers. TCRdb reprocessed the PCR reads via MiXCR and lists one record per CDR3 protein. Among about 540,000 distinct CDR3 sequences, around 36% were seen once, and the ten largest hold 5% to 6%. These TCRs' antigens remain unknown. The material sequenced was blood. The source is a girl aged 2-17 years with multiple sclerosis.

V usage is TRBV3-1 and J usage is TRBJ2-1; TRBD2 aligns across 12 bases. Unmatched junction bases numbered 7, after V lost 3 bases and J lost 7 bases. Per the germline V gene, CDR1 is LGHDT and CDR2 is YNNKEL (reference sequence). This CDR3 has 16 amino acids. DNA of the CDR3: TGTGCCAGCAGCCACCTAGCGGGGGGGCCTCAGAATGAGCAGTTCTTC. Encoded protein: CASSHLAGGPQNEQFF.

This clonotype was counted between two and nine times. The chain combines TRBV12-3 or TRBV12-4 with TRBJ2-1; 7 nucleotides align to TRBD1. CDR3 size: 14 residues. The ends lost 4 bases at V and 4 bases at J; junction bases unmatched: 4. The CDR3 nucleotides read TGTGCCAGCAGTTCCGGGACAGTATACAATGAGCAGTTCTTC. Protein product: CASSSGTVYNEQFF.

J is TRBJ2-1 and V is TRBV24-1; D ambiguous. Trimming removed 4 bases from V and 3 bases from J, with 12 bases in between. The CDR3 is 15 residues long. Germline assignment: CDR1 KGHDR and CDR2 SFDVKD. CDR3 DNA sequence: TGTGCCACCAGTGAGGCTGGGCGGATCTACAATGAGCAGTTCTTC. Amino acid sequence: CATSEAGRIYNEQFF.

In this sample, this clonotype turned up a few times. V gene TRBV7-9 combines with J gene TRBJ2-5; D is unclear. Germline V gene sequence: CDR1 SEHNR, CDR2 FQNEAQ (reference sequence). The CDR3 consists of 20 residues. The V gene lost 5 bases and the J gene lost 0 bases, with 28 bases spanning the gap. This chain's CDR3 is CASSPQSTDSSRSYQETQYF. CDR3 bases: TGTGCCAGCAGCCCTCAGTCTACCGACTCAAGCAGGTCTTACCAAGAGACCCAGTACTTC.

The gene calls are TRBV28 and TRBJ2-1; 15 bases align to TRBD2. V was clipped by 2 bases and J by 2 bases; unmatched bases: 7. The CDR3 runs to 19 residues. Germline values: CDR1 MDHEN, CDR2 SYDVKM. The CDR3 sequence is CASSLRTSGGAIPYNEQFF. DNA for the CDR3: TGTGCCAGCAGTTTACGGACTAGCGGGGGGGCCATTCCCTACAATGAGCAGTTCTTC.

The genes are TRBV4-2 and TRBJ2-1, with TRBD2 matching over 15 bases. This CDR3 is 19 amino acids long. After removal of 4 bases from V and 6 bases from J, the junction contained 13 bases not matched to a gene. Germline V gene lookup returns CDR1 LGHNA and CDR2 YNFKEQ. CDR3: CASSPSAGLAGGRGNEQFF. The CDR3 nucleotides read TGTGCCAGCAGCCCCTCGGCCGGACTAGCGGGGGGGCGGGGCAATGAGCAGTTCTTC.

The chain recombines TRBV29-1 with TRBJ1-1; the D is unclear. The ends were cut back, 7 bases at V and 0 bases at J, with 12 bases in the middle. Germline V gene sequence: CDR1 SQVTM, CDR2 ANQGSEA. The CDR3 contains 13 residues. The CDR3 DNA sequence: TGCAGCGCAGACCACCGTATGAACACTGAAGCTTTCTTT. Protein product: CSADHRMNTEAFF.

This clonotype was seen a few times. The gene calls are TRBV3-1 and TRBJ1-1, with D unresolved. Germline CDR1 is LGHDT and CDR2 is YNNKEL (reference sequence). The CDR3 length is 15 residues. V lost 0 bases, J lost 5 bases, and 13 bases lay in between. For the CDR3, the DNA is TGTGCCAGCAGCCAAGATCAAGGGATAGGGACTGAAGCTTTCTTT. This translates into CASSQDQGIGTEAFF.

The chain has TRBV5-1 and TRBJ2-2, with a possible D match to TRBD1 (6 bases). Germline assignment: CDR1 SGHRS and CDR2 YFSETQ. This CDR3 region has 16 residues. The V gene lost 5 bases and the J gene lost 2 bases, with 16 bases spanning the gap. CDR3 DNA sequence: TGCGCCAGCAGTTTCGGACAGAGCCTCAACACCGGGGAGCTGTTTTTT. It yields the protein CASSFGQSLNTGELFF.

This clonotype was observed a few times. J is TRBJ2-7 and V is TRBV20-1, with TRBD2 identical over 10 bases. This CDR3 is built from 15 residues. J gave up 0 bases and V 4 bases, and 6 bases lay outside the gene matches. Germline assignment: CDR1 DFQATT and CDR2 SNEGSKA (reference sequence). This CDR3 is CSATLAGAASYEQYF. The CDR3 nucleotides read TGCAGTGCTACTCTAGCGGGGGCCGCCTCCTACGAGCAGTACTTC.

This chain connects TRBV3-1 to TRBJ2-7; no clear D gene. Per the germline V gene, CDR1 is LGHDT and CDR2 is YNNKEL (reference sequence). Trimming pared 1 base from V and 3 bases from J, leaving 16 bases between. The CDR3 contains 16 residues. The DNA for the CDR3 is TGTGCCAGCAGCCAAGTAAGGATTGACCAGGTCTACGAGCAGTACTTC. Translated: CASSQVRIDQVYEQYF.

This clonotype showed up just once. Since the CDR3 does not end with the conserved phenylalanine or tryptophan, this likely comes from a read error. The V gene is TRBV9, the J gene TRBJ2-3; the D gene is possibly TRBD1 (6 bases). The germline CDR1 and CDR2 sequences are SGDLS and YYNGEE. Trimming stripped 4 bases from V and 2 bases from J, with 17 bases between. This CDR3 contains 16 residues. In DNA, the CDR3 is TGTGCCAGCAGCCCAACCGTGGGGGCCGTCACAGATACGCAGTATTCT. Translated: CASSPTVGAVTDTQYS.

This clonotype was counted a few times. The chain is built from TRBV5-5 and TRBJ1-5, with D uncertain. CDR1 and CDR2 (germline): SGHKS, YYEKEE (reference sequence). Trimming left V 0 bases short and J 0 bases short, with 25 bases between. The CDR3 covers 21 residues. The CDR3 DNA reads TGTGCCAGCAGCTTGGCGGCGGTCGCGGGGATCCCCGCTTATAGCAATCAGCCCCAGCATTTT. Amino acid sequence: CASSLAAVAGIPAYSNQPQHF. The full variable domain, completed using reference TRBV5-5 and TRBJ1-5, is DAGVTQSPTHLIKTRGQQVTLRCSPISGHKSVSWYQQVLGQGPQFIFQYYEKEERGRGNFPDRFSARQFPNYSSELNVNALLLGDSALYLCASSLAAVAGIPAYSNQPQHFGDGTRLSIL.

J is TRBJ2-3 and V is TRBV5-1; possibly TRBD1 for D (6 bases). The J call is in doubt because the DNA end fits TRBJ2-5 better. This CDR3 contains 13 residues. CDR1 and CDR2 from the germline V gene are SGHRS and YFSETQ. The CDR3 DNA sequence: TGCGCCAGCAGCTACGGACAGCTAGGGACCCAGTACTTC. It codes for CASSYGQLGTQYF.

The genes are TRBV10-3 and TRBJ2-4; D is possibly TRBD1 or TRBD2 (6 bases each). Trimming stripped 4 bases from V and 9 bases from J, with 22 bases between. The CDR3 length is 16 residues. CDR1 is ENHRY, CDR2 SYGVKD, per germline. In nucleotides, the CDR3 is TGTGCCATCAGTGGGCCTCCTAGAGGGGGGCTCGGCATTCAGTACTTC. Amino acids: CAISGPPRGGLGIQYF.

This clonotype turned up a few times. J is TRBJ1-2 and V is TRBV29-1, with 8 bases that match TRBD1. V was pared by 8 bases and J by 4 bases, with 6 bases of the junction left unmatched. Germline V gene data show CDR1 as SQVTM and CDR2 as ANQGSEA. CDR3 length equals 12 residues. CDR3 protein: CSIDRGGYGYTF. In DNA, the CDR3 is TGCAGCATAGACAGGGGAGGCTATGGCTACACCTTC.

This sequence joins TRBV5-1 and TRBJ2-3; 7 bases match TRBD1. The CDR3 spans 15 residues. Trimming removed 6 bases from V and 5 bases from J; junction bases left unmatched: 12. Germline CDR1 is SGHRS and CDR2 is YFSETQ. CDR3 residues: CASTPLGAGGDTQYF. In DNA form, the CDR3 reads TGCGCCAGCACCCCGTTAGGGGCAGGGGGAGATACGCAGTATTTT.

This clonotype was detected only a few times. This CDR3 reads CATSDPGLATGEQYF. The CDR3 DNA follows: TGTGCCACCAGTGACCCGGGACTAGCGACGGGGGAGCAGTACTTC. The chain employs TRBV24-1 and TRBJ2-4; TRBD2 agrees at 10 bases. The junction had 12 bases not matched to a gene; V was cut back by 4 bases and J by 13 bases. Per germline, CDR1 KGHDR and CDR2 SFDVKD. The CDR3 has 15 amino acids.

The chain employs TRBV12-3 or TRBV12-4 and TRBJ2-5; weak D call: TRBD1 (5 bases). This CDR3 spans 14 amino acids. Trimming took off 6 bases at V and 5 bases at J, with 16 bases between the two ends. The CDR3 coding sequence is TGTGCCAGCAGCTTCTCGGCAGGGATGGAGACCCAGTACTTC. Its protein product is CASSFSAGMETQYF.

The chain uses TRBV28 and TRBJ2-4, with 7 bases that match TRBD1. The CDR3 has 13 residues. V was clipped by 7 bases and J by 5 bases; unmatched bases: 5. Per germline, CDR1 MDHEN and CDR2 SYDVKM. The CDR3 bases are TGTGCCAGCACCCAGGGGGTCCAAAACATTCAGTACTTC. Amino acid sequence: CASTQGVQNIQYF.

In this sample, this clonotype turned up many times. The V call is TRBV6-6, the J call TRBJ2-7; perhaps TRBD2 as D (6 bases). Trimming pared 3 bases from V and 6 bases from J, leaving 12 bases between. The CDR3 loop spans 13 amino acids. The germline V gene encodes CDR1 MNHNY and CDR2 SVGAGI (reference sequence). The CDR3 region has the DNA TGTGCCAGCAGTTATGGGCGGGGCTCCGAGCAGTACTTC. This sequence encodes CASSYGRGSEQYF.

The chain recombines TRBV6-5 with TRBJ2-5, with D perhaps TRBD1 (5 bases). The ends were cut back, 6 bases at V and 1 base at J, with 12 bases in the middle. Germline loops: CDR1 MNHEY, CDR2 SVGAGI. This CDR3 comprises 14 residues. The CDR3 DNA follows: TGTGCCAGCAGGCGCGGACAACTCCAAGAGACCCAGTACTTC. It encodes CASRRGQLQETQYF.